The 25 T cell receptor beta chains in this list originate from one sample, sequenced in a study of beta chain features in type 1 diabetes. The isolated RNA, all of it, was reverse transcribed, so expressed TCRB transcripts were what got sequenced. The method was immunoSEQ multiplex PCR; TCRdb's version includes in-frame clones alone and lacks a portion of them. The sample includes about 290,000 clones, about 7.8% of them seen just once. The sequencing sample was made of central memory CD4+ T cells from blood. These receptors all stem from a woman in her late teens or twenties in good health.

This clone was recorded many times. The rearrangement joins TRBV14 to TRBJ2-3; TRBD2 agrees at 9 bases. J was trimmed by 6 bases and V by 2 bases; bases with no gene match: 12. Germline V gene lookup returns CDR1 SGHDN and CDR2 FVKESK. CDR3 length: 17 amino acids. CDR3 bases: TGTGCCAGCAGCCAACCGTTTATAGCGGGAGTAGCCGATACGCAGTATTTT. Translation gives CASSQPFIAGVADTQYF.

This chain uses TRBV6-6 with TRBJ2-3; possibly TRBD2 for D (6 bases). The CDR3 has 14 amino acids. Looked up from germline, CDR1 is MNHNY and CDR2 is SVGAGI (reference sequence). With 6 bases removed from V and 5 bases from J, the gap between germline ends came to 15 bases. CDR3 residues: CASSNIAVGDTQYF. The CDR3 DNA sequence: TGTGCCAGCAGCAACATAGCGGTCGGAGATACGCAGTATTTT.

This chain uses TRBV9 with TRBJ2-6; the D gene could be TRBD1 or TRBD2 (5 bases each). Germline V lookup: CDR1 SGDLS, CDR2 YYNGEE. With 0 bases removed from V and 0 bases from J, the gap between germline ends came to 10 bases. CDR3 length: 17 amino acids. CDR3 residues: CASSVDRGGSGANVLTF. For the CDR3, the DNA is TGTGCCAGCAGCGTAGATCGGGGCGGCTCTGGGGCCAACGTCCTGACTTTC.

The chain is built from TRBV7-3 and TRBJ1-2; 9 nucleotides agree with TRBD1. Germline CDR1 is SGHTA and CDR2 is FQGTGA. The junction had 15 bases not matched to a gene; V was cut back by 2 bases and J by 8 bases. CDR3 length: 17 amino acids. The CDR3 spells CASSLGLGLDRGYGYTF. Written as DNA, the CDR3 is TGTGCCAGCAGCTTAGGGTTAGGTCTCGACAGGGGGTACGGCTACACCTTC.

This clone was counted at least ten times. The rearrangement joins TRBV5-1 to TRBJ1-6; 7 bases map to TRBD1. This CDR3 has 14 residues. V lost 0 bases to trimming and J lost 14 bases; unmatched junction nucleotides: 8. Looked up from germline, CDR1 is SGHRS and CDR2 is YFSETQ. The CDR3 bases are TGCGCCAGCAGCTTGGAGGGGGCCCTTGGGACCCTCCACTTT. Residues: CASSLEGALGTLHF.

This clone was seen repeatedly, ten times or more. J is TRBJ2-7 and V is TRBV29-1, with D possibly TRBD1 on 6 matching bases. V was pared by 7 bases and J by 0 bases, with 19 bases between. This CDR3 is built from 15 residues. Looked up from germline, CDR1 is SQVTM and CDR2 is ANQGSEA. CDR3 sequence: CSGRTGFGASYEQYF. In DNA form, the CDR3 reads TGCAGCGGCCGAACAGGGTTTGGAGCCTCCTACGAGCAGTACTTC.

This clone has just a few counts. V is TRBV4-3 and J is TRBJ1-1; no clear D gene. The length of the CDR3 is 14 residues. With 0 bases removed from V and 3 bases from J, the gap between germline ends came to 8 bases. The germline CDR1 and CDR2 sequences are LGHNA and YSLEER. In DNA, the CDR3 is TGCGCCAGCAGCCAAGAAACCTTGGACACTGAAGCTTTCTTT. Residues: CASSQETLDTEAFF.

This clone was detected many times. Other DNA sequences in this specimen translate into the identical CDR3. The chain uses TRBV18 and TRBJ1-1; no definite D call. Germline V gives CDR1 KGHSH, CDR2 LQKENI. This CDR3 comprises 14 residues. Trimming removed 6 bases at V and 2 bases at J, with 13 bases between. The CDR3 nucleotides are TGTGCCAGCTCTCCGCCGGGCCGTAACACTGAAGCTTTCTTT. It translates to CASSPPGRNTEAFF.

This clone was seen repeatedly, ten times or more. This sequence joins TRBV14 and TRBJ2-3, with 8 bases identical to TRBD1. CDR1 is SGHDN and CDR2 is FVKESK in the germline V gene. The V and J ends lost 5 bases and 5 bases, in that order; junction bases with no gene match: 9. The CDR3 is 15 amino acids. The CDR3 protein is CASSTRTGRRDTQYF. As DNA, the CDR3 is TGTGCCAGCAGCACTAGGACAGGGCGGCGAGATACGCAGTATTTT.

This chain uses TRBV29-1 with TRBJ1-5, with no clear D. CDR1 and CDR2 from the germline V gene are SQVTM and ANQGSEA. This CDR3 spans 13 amino acids. V lost 1 base and J lost 6, with 10 bases in between. The CDR3 is CSVEGAEGQPQHF. CDR3 in DNA: TGCAGCGTTGAAGGGGCCGAAGGTCAGCCCCAGCATTTT.

The chain joins TRBV7-2 to TRBJ2-1; 9 positions match TRBD1. Germline trimming cut 7 bases from V and 9 bases from J; bases unmatched to any gene: 10. The CDR3 consists of 14 residues. Per the germline V gene, CDR1 is SGHTA and CDR2 is FQGNSA. This CDR3 is CASKNRDRVSEQFF. DNA for the CDR3: TGTGCCAGCAAAAACCGGGACAGGGTGAGTGAGCAGTTCTTC.

This clone was recorded many times. V and J are TRBV7-2 and TRBJ2-7; no firm D call. This CDR3 comprises 14 residues. Per germline, CDR1 SGHTA and CDR2 FQGNSA. V was pared by 4 bases and J by 0 bases, with 10 bases between. CDR3 sequence: CASSSDRYSYEQYV. The CDR3 DNA reads TGTGCCAGCAGCTCGGACCGCTACTCCTACGAGCAGTACGTC.

The sample holds a few counts of this clone. J is TRBJ1-1 and V is TRBV4-3; possible D gene TRBD1, 5 bases. Trimming removed 8 bases from V and 2 bases from J, with 12 bases in between. CDR1 and CDR2 (germline): LGHNA, YSLEER. The CDR3 runs to 13 residues. DNA for the CDR3: TGCGCCAGCTATCCAGGGCCAAACACTGAAGCTTTCTTT. Protein sequence: CASYPGPNTEAFF.

Many counts were recorded for this clone. The rearrangement uses TRBV7-9 and TRBJ2-7; a possible D gene is TRBD2 (5 bases). Germline values: CDR1 SEHNR, CDR2 FQNEAQ (reference sequence). This CDR3 spans 11 amino acids. Trimming removed 5 bases from V and 7 bases from J, with 9 bases in between. CDR3 in DNA: TGTGCCAGCAGCACGTCGGGGGAGCAGTACTTC. Translation gives CASSTSGEQYF.

This clone has only a few counts. The chain uses TRBV7-2 and TRBJ1-2, with 8 nucleotides matching TRBD1. CDR1 is SGHTA and CDR2 is FQGNSA in the germline V gene. The length of the CDR3 is 15 residues. V shed 2 bases and J 4 bases; nucleotides not matched to a gene: 6. CDR3 DNA sequence: TGTGCCAGCAGCTTAATGGCAGGGGGCTTCTATGGCTACACCTTC. Protein product: CASSLMAGGFYGYTF.

This clone came up a few times. The J gene is TRBJ1-3, the V gene TRBV4-3, with D possibly matching TRBD1 (5 bases). Germline V CDR1 and CDR2: LGHNA, YSLEER. The ends were cut back, 0 bases at V and 2 bases at J, with 11 bases in the middle. There are 16 residues in the CDR3. DNA for the CDR3: TGCGCCAGCAGCCAAGACTATTTAGGGGCTGGAAACACCATATATTTT. Residues: CASSQDYLGAGNTIYF.

The sample holds a few counts of this clone. This rearrangement joins TRBV7-2 to TRBJ2-5, with D possibly matching TRBD2 (6 bases). Germline CDR1 reads SGHTA; CDR2 reads FQGNSA. The V end was cut by 6 bases, the J end by 10 bases, with 18 bases between. The CDR3 is made up of 13 amino acids. The CDR3 DNA follows: TGTGCCAGCAGAGGAGGGACTCCCGGGAGCCAGTACTTC. This gives the protein CASRGGTPGSQYF.

A remark on this clone: This specimen includes other DNA sequences encoding the same CDR3. The J gene is TRBJ1-2, the V gene TRBV27; the D gene is possibly TRBD1 (6 bases). The ends were cut back, 3 bases at V and 1 base at J, with 6 bases in the middle. Germline lookup yields CDR1 MNHEY and CDR2 SMNVEV (reference sequence). This CDR3 has 13 residues. CDR3 loop: CASSFRGNYGYTF. CDR3 nucleotides: TGTGCCAGCAGTTTCAGGGGTAACTATGGCTACACCTTC.

A few counts support this clone. The chain links TRBV29-1 to TRBJ2-7, with D unresolved. Per the germline V gene, CDR1 is SQVTM and CDR2 is ANQGSEA. The CDR3 runs to 13 residues. With 0 bases removed from V and 3 bases from J, the gap between germline ends came to 9 bases. This CDR3 reads CSVEEGTRYEQYF. As DNA, the CDR3 is TGCAGCGTTGAAGAAGGTACCCGCTACGAGCAGTACTTC.

This chain uses TRBV14 with TRBJ1-6, with D possibly being TRBD1 (6 bases). V lost 1 base and J 13 bases, leaving 14 bases between the germline ends. Germline V gene data show CDR1 as SGHDN and CDR2 as FVKESK. The CDR3 is made up of 14 amino acids. The CDR3 coding sequence is TGTGCCAGCAGCCAAGCAACAGGGTCTGCTCCCCTCCACTTT. Amino acid sequence: CASSQATGSAPLHF.

This clone was counted only a few times. The rearrangement joins TRBV4-1 to TRBJ1-1, with 8 bases matching TRBD1. CDR3 length: 18 amino acids. CDR1 and CDR2 from the germline V gene are MGHRA and YSYEKL. J was trimmed by 5 bases and V by 0 bases; bases with no gene match: 14. The CDR3 DNA sequence: TGCGCCAGCAGCCAAGAAACGAGGAGGGGCAGGGGGCATACTGAAGCTTTCTTT. It translates to CASSQETRRGRGHTEAFF.

A few counts support this clone. The chain joins TRBV18 to TRBJ2-1; tentatively, D is TRBD1 (6 bases). V was trimmed by 2 bases and J by 9 bases, leaving 14 bases between them. The CDR3 is 14 amino acids. Germline CDR1 reads KGHSH; CDR2 reads LQKENI. The DNA of the CDR3 is TGTGCCAGCTCACCATCAGGGGACGGTGGTGAGCAGTTCTTC. Its translation is CASSPSGDGGEQFF.

This clone came up a few times. The V gene is TRBV5-1, the J gene TRBJ1-1, with D tentatively TRBD1 (6 bases). The length of the CDR3 is 14 residues. With 6 bases removed from V and 1 base from J, the gap between germline ends came to 13 bases. The V gene's germline CDR1 is SGHRS and CDR2 YFSETQ. This chain's CDR3 is CASTTGSSNTEAFF. CDR3 in DNA: TGCGCCAGCACGACAGGCTCCTCGAACACTGAAGCTTTCTTT.

V gene TRBV5-1 combines with J gene TRBJ1-4; the match to TRBD1 covers 8 bases. With 2 bases clipped from V and 7 bases from J, the junction kept 4 bases outside the gene matches. The length of the CDR3 is 14 residues. CDR1 and CDR2 (germline): SGHRS, YFSETQ. The CDR3 nucleotides read TGCGCCAGCAGCTTCAGGGGGCAGGGTGAAAAACTGTTTTTT. This encodes CASSFRGQGEKLFF.

This clone was detected a few times. The J gene is TRBJ2-7, the V gene TRBV27; D gene uncertain. The CDR3 is 14 residues long. Germline CDR1 MNHEY, CDR2 SMNVEV (reference sequence). The V end was cut by 5 bases, the J end by 2 bases, with 13 bases between. CDR3: CASSKAGQTYEQYF. In DNA form, the CDR3 reads TGTGCCAGCAGTAAAGCCGGGCAGACCTACGAGCAGTACTTC.